A selection of T cell receptor beta chains follows, all from one sample in a study of blood T cells in healthy people across ages. Using its own MiXCR run on the 5' RACE reads, TCRdb lists one record per CDR3 protein. The table has 1.5 million to 2 million distinct CDR3 sequences, about 50% seen once; the top ten hold around 2.1%. The sequenced material came from blood. These receptors were obtained from a woman aged 40 to 50 in good health. Both conserved end residues are part of each CDR3. D genes are given only for firm matches. Clone sizes are given selectively: once, few, many, or a class where the clone is expanded.

clone_size	v_call	j_call	d_call	cdr3_aa	cdr3_nt
-	TRBV4-1	TRBJ2-7	TRBD2	CASSHQRGLAGTYEQYF	TGCGCCAGCAGCCACCAGAGGGGTCTAGCGGGAACCTACGAGCAGTACTTC
-	TRBV28	TRBJ1-5	-	CAILGGGQPQHF	TGTGCCATCCTAGGGGGTGGGCAGCCCCAGCATTTT
-	TRBV18	TRBJ2-4	TRBD1	CASSPPRQGFVVNIQYF	TGTGCCAGCTCACCACCCAGACAGGGGTTCGTCGTAAACATTCAGTACTTC
-	TRBV12-3/TRBV12-4	TRBJ1-5	TRBD1	CASSLISGTGSVQPQHF	TGTGCCAGCAGTTTGATATCCGGGACAGGGTCAGTCCAGCCCCAGCATTTT
few	TRBV15	TRBJ2-7	TRBD2	CATSLSGGAFEQYF	TGTGCCACCAGCCTAAGCGGGGGGGCGTTCGAGCAGTACTTC
-	TRBV3-1	TRBJ1-2	TRBD1	CASSRVTGDGYTF	TGTGCCAGCAGCCGTGTGACAGGGGACGGCTACACCTTC
-	TRBV13	TRBJ2-5	TRBD2	CASSRRLGTGGETQYF	TGTGCCAGCAGCCGCCGCCTAGGAACGGGGGGAGAGACCCAGTACTTC
-	TRBV6-2/TRBV6-3	TRBJ2-1	-	CASSWAGRTHNEQFF	TGTGCCAGCAGTTGGGCGGGACGGACCCACAATGAGCAGTTCTTC
-	TRBV7-2	TRBJ2-2	-	CASSPDLIGGELFF	TGTGCCAGCAGCCCTGACCTAATTGGCGGGGAGCTGTTTTTT
-	TRBV28	TRBJ2-7	-	CASSGRRTYEQYF	TGTGCCAGCAGTGGCCGACGAACCTACGAGCAGTACTTC
few	TRBV24-1	TRBJ2-4	TRBD1	CATSAGRDSNIQYF	TGTGCCACCAGTGCCGGCCGGGACAGTAACATTCAGTACTTC